This T cell receptor beta chain is drawn from a study of blood T cell repertoires in COVID-19. Study summary: Sample material is recorded as cDNA or gDNA derived from T cells, B-cell-depleted T cells, or PBMCs.

Assay: immunoSEQ multiplex PCR; the TCRdb copy retains only in-frame clones and omits some. Of roughly 340,000 clones listed, over 75% are singletons. The CDR3 spans 15 residues. Between the trimmed V and J ends, which lost 3 bases and 8 bases, there was a span of 16 bases. In germline, CDR1 is KGHDR, CDR2 SFDVKD. The V call is TRBV24-1, the J call TRBJ2-1; weak D call: TRBD1 (5 bases). The TCR comes from a man between 35 and 55 years old in a cohort exposed to, infected with or recovered from COVID-19 (not recorded which). Specimen: PBMCs or T cells enriched from blood (not recorded which). The CDR3, as DNA: TGTGCCACCAGTGATCCCCCCCTTACAGGACATGAGCAGTTCTTC. Encoded protein: CATSDPPLTGHEQFF.